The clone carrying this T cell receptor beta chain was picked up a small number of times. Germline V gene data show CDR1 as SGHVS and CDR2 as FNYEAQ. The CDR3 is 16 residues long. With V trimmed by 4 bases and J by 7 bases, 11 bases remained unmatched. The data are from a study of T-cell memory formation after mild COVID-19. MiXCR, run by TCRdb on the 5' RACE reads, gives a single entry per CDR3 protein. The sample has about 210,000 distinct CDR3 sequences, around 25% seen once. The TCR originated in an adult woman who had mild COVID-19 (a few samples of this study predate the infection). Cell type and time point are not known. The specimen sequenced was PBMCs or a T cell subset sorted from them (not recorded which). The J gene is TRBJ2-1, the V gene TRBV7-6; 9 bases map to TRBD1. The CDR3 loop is CASSSTRTGERNEQFF. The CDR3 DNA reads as TGTGCCAGCAGCTCTACTCGGACAGGGGAAAGGAATGAGCAGTTCTTC.